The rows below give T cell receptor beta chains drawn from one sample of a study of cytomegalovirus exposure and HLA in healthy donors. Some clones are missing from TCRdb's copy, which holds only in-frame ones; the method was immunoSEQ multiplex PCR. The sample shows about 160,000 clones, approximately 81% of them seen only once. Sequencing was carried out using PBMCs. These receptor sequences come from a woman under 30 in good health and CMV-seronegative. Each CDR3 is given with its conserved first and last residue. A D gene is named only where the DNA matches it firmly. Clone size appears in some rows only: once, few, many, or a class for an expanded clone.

cdr3_nt: TGTGCCAGCAGCCCAAGGGGACAGCCTTATGAAAAACTGTTTTTT
cdr3_aa: CASSPRGQPYEKLFF
d_call: TRBD1
v_call: TRBV25-1
j_call: TRBJ1-4
clone_size: .

cdr3_nt: TGTGCCAGCAGATTAGCGGGAGCCAATGAGCAGTTCTTC
cdr3_aa: CASRLAGANEQFF
d_call: TRBD2
v_call: TRBV6-1
j_call: TRBJ2-1
clone_size: .

cdr3_nt: TGTGCCAGCAGCTTAGCGCTACTAGGGAACCAAGAGACCCAGTACTTC
cdr3_aa: CASSLALLGNQETQYF
d_call: .
v_call: TRBV7-8
j_call: TRBJ2-5
clone_size: few

cdr3_nt: TGCGCCAGCAGCTTGGAAGTCCCAGTGGCCCTGCAGTATTTT
cdr3_aa: CASSLEVPVALQYF
d_call: .
v_call: TRBV5-1
j_call: TRBJ2-3
clone_size: few

cdr3_nt: TGTGCCAGCAGTAACCGAGTAGACTTAAACACTGAAGCTTTCTTT
cdr3_aa: CASSNRVDLNTEAFF
d_call: .
v_call: TRBV6-5
j_call: TRBJ1-1
clone_size: .

cdr3_nt: TGTGCCAGCTCACCATTCCGGGAGAACTCTGGAAACACCATATATTTT
cdr3_aa: CASSPFRENSGNTIYF
d_call: .
v_call: TRBV18
j_call: TRBJ1-3
clone_size: .

cdr3_nt: TGTGCCAGCAGTGCCCCGGGACAGGGGGCGTTGGGCTACACCTTC
cdr3_aa: CASSAPGQGALGYTF
d_call: TRBD1
v_call: TRBV28
j_call: TRBJ1-2
clone_size: .

cdr3_nt: TGTGCCAGCAGCCCCGGTGCAACGAACACCGGGGAGCTGTTTTTT
cdr3_aa: CASSPGATNTGELFF
d_call: .
v_call: TRBV7-9
j_call: TRBJ2-2
clone_size: .

cdr3_nt: TGCGCCAGCAGCCAGGGGAGGAACACTGAAGCTTTCTTT
cdr3_aa: CASSQGRNTEAFF
d_call: .
v_call: TRBV4-1
j_call: TRBJ1-1
clone_size: .

cdr3_nt: TGTGCCAGCAGTTTGGACAGGGCGACTGAAGCTTTCTTT
cdr3_aa: CASSLDRATEAFF
d_call: TRBD1
v_call: TRBV6-1
j_call: TRBJ1-1
clone_size: .

cdr3_nt: TGTGCCAGCAGTTTAGGGACAGGGGTGGACGGGGAGCTGTTTTTT
cdr3_aa: CASSLGTGVDGELFF
d_call: TRBD1
v_call: TRBV27
j_call: TRBJ2-2
clone_size: once

cdr3_nt: TGTGCCAGTAGCCCCGACAGGGGTTCCCGCGAGCAGTACTTC
cdr3_aa: CASSPDRGSREQYF
d_call: TRBD1
v_call: TRBV19
j_call: TRBJ2-7
clone_size: .

cdr3_nt: TGTGCCAGCAGCTGGGGGGACAGCTCTGGAAACACCATATATTTT
cdr3_aa: CASSWGDSSGNTIYF
d_call: TRBD1
v_call: TRBV7-9
j_call: TRBJ1-3
clone_size: .

cdr3_nt: TGTGCCAGCAGCTTAAGTGGGAGTAGAAATGAGCAGTTCTTC
cdr3_aa: CASSLSGSRNEQFF
d_call: .
v_call: TRBV7-2
j_call: TRBJ2-1
clone_size: .

cdr3_nt: TGTGCCAGCAGGCGGACAGGGAACGGCCCTGAAGCTTTCTTT
cdr3_aa: CASRRTGNGPEAFF
d_call: TRBD1
v_call: TRBV28
j_call: TRBJ1-1
clone_size: few

cdr3_nt: TGCAGCGTTGGGTTGGCGGGACTTGGGGAGCAGTACTTC
cdr3_aa: CSVGLAGLGEQYF
d_call: .
v_call: TRBV29-1
j_call: TRBJ2-7
clone_size: .

cdr3_nt: TGTGCCAGCAGTGCTGCAGGGGGCTTTGGCTACACCTTC
cdr3_aa: CASSAAGGFGYTF
d_call: TRBD1
v_call: TRBV6-4
j_call: TRBJ1-2
clone_size: .

cdr3_nt: TGTGCCAGCAGCTCCCCAAGACAGGGCGGAATCAAAAACATTCAGTACTTC
cdr3_aa: CASSSPRQGGIKNIQYF
d_call: TRBD1
v_call: TRBV5-4
j_call: TRBJ2-4
clone_size: few

cdr3_nt: TGTGCCAGTAGTAAGGGGGCAGATACGCAGTATTTT
cdr3_aa: CASSKGADTQYF
d_call: .
v_call: TRBV19
j_call: TRBJ2-3
clone_size: once

cdr3_nt: TGCGCCAGCAGCCAATTTCAGGGGGCCTCCCCTTGGGGGGAGCTGTTTTTT
cdr3_aa: CASSQFQGASPWGELFF
d_call: TRBD1
v_call: TRBV4-3
j_call: TRBJ2-2
clone_size: .

cdr3_nt: TGCGCCAGCAGCCAAGATAGTACCCTGCAGGATTGGGATGAGCAGTTCTTC
cdr3_aa: CASSQDSTLQDWDEQFF
d_call: .
v_call: TRBV4-3
j_call: TRBJ2-1
clone_size: .

cdr3_nt: TGTGCCAGCTCAATTTTGCTCTTACAGGGGAACACCGGGGAGCTGTTTTTT
cdr3_aa: CASSILLLQGNTGELFF
d_call: .
v_call: TRBV18
j_call: TRBJ2-2
clone_size: .

cdr3_nt: TGCGCCAGCAGCTTACCGGGACTAGCCAAGACCTACGAGCAGTACTTC
cdr3_aa: CASSLPGLAKTYEQYF
d_call: TRBD2
v_call: TRBV5-1
j_call: TRBJ2-7
clone_size: .

cdr3_nt: TGTGCCACCAGCAGGATAGACAGGGGAGCCTACGAGCAGTACTTC
cdr3_aa: CATSRIDRGAYEQYF
d_call: TRBD1
v_call: TRBV15
j_call: TRBJ2-7
clone_size: few

cdr3_nt: TGTGCCATCGCAGGGGAAAGGACGGAATACAATGAGCAGTTCTTC
cdr3_aa: CAIAGERTEYNEQFF
d_call: .
v_call: TRBV10-3
j_call: TRBJ2-1
clone_size: .

cdr3_nt: TGTGCCAGCAGCCAACCGGGAGACCCGGGAGTGCAGTACTTC
cdr3_aa: CASSQPGDPGVQYF
d_call: .
v_call: TRBV28
j_call: TRBJ2-5
clone_size: .

cdr3_nt: TGCGCCAGCAGCGAAACTAGCGCATACGAGCAGTACTTC
cdr3_aa: CASSETSAYEQYF
d_call: TRBD2
v_call: TRBV5-1
j_call: TRBJ2-7
clone_size: .

cdr3_nt: TGTGCCAGCAATGTAGGTGTGGGCGCTTCCTACGAGCAGTACTTC
cdr3_aa: CASNVGVGASYEQYF
d_call: .
v_call: TRBV5-4
j_call: TRBJ2-7
clone_size: .

cdr3_nt: TGTGCCAGCAGCGTAGACCAGGGGGCAGTCTCTGAAGCTTTCTTT
cdr3_aa: CASSVDQGAVSEAFF
d_call: TRBD1
v_call: TRBV9
j_call: TRBJ1-1
clone_size: .

cdr3_nt: TGTGCCAGCAGTTCCAGGGGTGGGGGCTATGGCTACACCTTC
cdr3_aa: CASSSRGGGYGYTF
d_call: .
v_call: TRBV28
j_call: TRBJ1-2
clone_size: .

cdr3_nt: TGTGCCAGCAGTTTGGCCGTAAACAATGAGCAGTTCTTC
cdr3_aa: CASSLAVNNEQFF
d_call: .
v_call: TRBV27
j_call: TRBJ2-1
clone_size: .

cdr3_nt: TGTGCCAGCAGCTTTGCGGAAACATACGAGCAGTACTTC
cdr3_aa: CASSFAETYEQYF
d_call: .
v_call: TRBV7-2
j_call: TRBJ2-7
clone_size: once

cdr3_nt: TGTGCCAGCAGTTTAGGGACAGGGGTTAAGGCCGGGGAGCTGTTTTTT
cdr3_aa: CASSLGTGVKAGELFF
d_call: TRBD1
v_call: TRBV27
j_call: TRBJ2-2
clone_size: .

cdr3_nt: TGCGCCAGCAGCTTGTCAGAGGTCTACAATGAGCAGTTCTTC
cdr3_aa: CASSLSEVYNEQFF
d_call: .
v_call: TRBV5-1
j_call: TRBJ2-1
clone_size: .

cdr3_nt: TGTGCCAGCTCCCCACAACAGGTTTCTTACGAGCAGTACTTC
cdr3_aa: CASSPQQVSYEQYF
d_call: .
v_call: TRBV7-9
j_call: TRBJ2-7
clone_size: once

cdr3_nt: TGTGCCAGCAGTCCCGGTTTGGAAAAACTGTTTTTT
cdr3_aa: CASSPGLEKLFF
d_call: .
v_call: TRBV7-9
j_call: TRBJ1-4
clone_size: .

cdr3_nt: TGTGCCAGCCGGGACAGCGAAGTGAACACTGAAGCTTTCTTT
cdr3_aa: CASRDSEVNTEAFF
d_call: TRBD1
v_call: TRBV28
j_call: TRBJ1-1
clone_size: .

cdr3_nt: TGTGCCAGCAGTTTACAACAGAGTTATGGCTACACCTTC
cdr3_aa: CASSLQQSYGYTF
d_call: .
v_call: TRBV28
j_call: TRBJ1-2
clone_size: .

cdr3_nt: TGTGCCAGCGCCCTAGGTGGCTATCCCTACGAGCAGTACTTC
cdr3_aa: CASALGGYPYEQYF
d_call: .
v_call: TRBV11-2
j_call: TRBJ2-7
clone_size: .

cdr3_nt: TGTGCCAGCAGCCTCCTCTTTGGACAGGGGACCGGGGAGCTGTTTTTT
cdr3_aa: CASSLLFGQGTGELFF
d_call: TRBD1
v_call: TRBV28
j_call: TRBJ2-2
clone_size: .

cdr3_nt: TGTGCCAGCAGCTTTGGTAACAGTGCTGGAGATACGCAGTATTTT
cdr3_aa: CASSFGNSAGDTQYF
d_call: .
v_call: TRBV7-9
j_call: TRBJ2-3
clone_size: .

cdr3_nt: TGTGCCAGCAGTGGCCCGACAGGGGGCAATTCACCCCTCCACTTT
cdr3_aa: CASSGPTGGNSPLHF
d_call: TRBD1
v_call: TRBV2
j_call: TRBJ1-6
clone_size: .

cdr3_nt: TGTGCCACCAGCAGAGATCCCGGGGGGTTAGGTGAAAAACTGTTTTTT
cdr3_aa: CATSRDPGGLGEKLFF
d_call: .
v_call: TRBV15
j_call: TRBJ1-4
clone_size: .

cdr3_nt: TGTGCCAGCAGTTATACTGTATTGAGTCGCGGGGAGCTGTTTTTT
cdr3_aa: CASSYTVLSRGELFF
d_call: .
v_call: TRBV6-5
j_call: TRBJ2-2
clone_size: .

cdr3_nt: TGTGCCAGCAGCTTTGTGACCATAACAGGGGCCACTGAAGCTTTCTTT
cdr3_aa: CASSFVTITGATEAFF
d_call: TRBD1
v_call: TRBV5-6
j_call: TRBJ1-1
clone_size: .

cdr3_nt: TGCGCCAGCAGCTTCTGGGTACCGGGACAGGGAACCTATGGCTACACCTTC
cdr3_aa: CASSFWVPGQGTYGYTF
d_call: TRBD1
v_call: TRBV5-1
j_call: TRBJ1-2
clone_size: .

cdr3_nt: TGTGCCAGCAGTTACGTCGTGAATCAGCCCCAGCATTTT
cdr3_aa: CASSYVVNQPQHF
d_call: .
v_call: TRBV6-5
j_call: TRBJ1-5
clone_size: .

cdr3_nt: TGTGCCAGCTCTTCGTGGAGCGGGCACCAAGAGACCCAGTACTTC
cdr3_aa: CASSSWSGHQETQYF
d_call: .
v_call: TRBV27
j_call: TRBJ2-5
clone_size: .

cdr3_nt: TGTGCCAGCAGCTCGTCCGTGGGACAGACGAACACTGAAGCTTTCTTT
cdr3_aa: CASSSSVGQTNTEAFF
d_call: TRBD1
v_call: TRBV7-9
j_call: TRBJ1-1
clone_size: .

cdr3_nt: TGTGCCTGGACCAGGGCCTTCGAGCAGTTCTTC
cdr3_aa: CAWTRAFEQFF
d_call: .
v_call: TRBV30
j_call: TRBJ2-1
clone_size: .

cdr3_nt: TGTGCCAGCAGCGTAGGAGGGAATCCAAACAATGAGCAGTTCTTC
cdr3_aa: CASSVGGNPNNEQFF
d_call: .
v_call: TRBV9
j_call: TRBJ2-1
clone_size: .

cdr3_nt: TGTGCTAGCAGCTTATTTGCCGAGGTAAACTATGGCTACACCTTC
cdr3_aa: CASSLFAEVNYGYTF
d_call: .
v_call: TRBV7-7
j_call: TRBJ1-2
clone_size: .

cdr3_nt: TGTGCCAGCAGCTTGGGGCTCGCAGGCCAGAGTGAAGCTTTCTTT
cdr3_aa: CASSLGLAGQSEAFF
d_call: .
v_call: TRBV5-4
j_call: TRBJ1-1
clone_size: .

cdr3_nt: TGTGCCAGCAGCCAGAGTTCCGGGGAGCAGTACTTC
cdr3_aa: CASSQSSGEQYF
d_call: .
v_call: TRBV4-2
j_call: TRBJ2-7
clone_size: .

cdr3_nt: TGTGCCAGTAGTATAAAAGGGGGTGGCTACACCTTC
cdr3_aa: CASSIKGGGYTF
d_call: .
v_call: TRBV19
j_call: TRBJ1-2
clone_size: .

cdr3_nt: TGTGCCAGCAGACGAGCAGGGGTGCCCGGGGAGCTGTTTTTT
cdr3_aa: CASRRAGVPGELFF
d_call: .
v_call: TRBV7-9
j_call: TRBJ2-2
clone_size: .

cdr3_nt: TGTGCCAGCAGCCCCGGGACTTTCCCTCAGCCCCAGCATTTT
cdr3_aa: CASSPGTFPQPQHF
d_call: .
v_call: TRBV28
j_call: TRBJ1-5
clone_size: .

cdr3_nt: TGTGCCAGCAGGGTGGGACTAGCGGGAGCCAATGAGCAGTTCTTC
cdr3_aa: CASRVGLAGANEQFF
d_call: TRBD2
v_call: TRBV6-6
j_call: TRBJ2-1
clone_size: .

cdr3_nt: TGTGCCAGCAGCCTAAGGAGAGGGACAGGGGAAGATGTCGATGAGCAGTTCTTC
cdr3_aa: CASSLRRGTGEDVDEQFF
d_call: TRBD1
v_call: TRBV14
j_call: TRBJ2-1
clone_size: .